Below, 18 T cell receptor beta chains from the same sample are listed, as sequenced in a study of memory CD4+ T cells and cytomegalovirus serostatus. TCRdb keeps only in-frame clones here, not all; method: immunoSEQ multiplex PCR. In the table there are about 75,000 clones, around 80% of which are singletons. Single viable CD3+CD4+CD8-CD45RO+ cells were sorted as the memory CD4+ T cells. The sample was memory CD4+ T cells from blood. The receptors come from an adult in good health and CMV-seropositive.

This sequence joins TRBV25-1 and TRBJ1-1; D remains unclear. Germline V lookup: CDR1 MGHDK, CDR2 SYGVNS. Deletions cut 0 bases from V and 2 bases from J, with 13 bases between. The CDR3 has 16 residues. CDR3 sequence: CASSEYDTAPNTEAFF. The CDR3 DNA follows: TGTGCCAGCAGTGAATATGACACAGCACCTAACACTGAAGCTTTCTTT. The full variable domain, rest sourced from reference TRBV25-1 and TRBJ1-1, is EADIYQTPRYLVIGTGKKITLECSQTMGHDKMYWYQQDPGMELHLIHYSYGVNSTEKGDLSSESTVSRIRTEHFPLTLESARPSHTSQYLCASSEYDTAPNTEAFFGQGTRLTVV.

J is TRBJ2-3 and V is TRBV7-9, with 8 bases aligning to TRBD2. The CDR3 length is 19 residues. The ends lost 5 bases at V and 0 bases at J; junction bases unmatched: 16. Germline-derived CDR1 and CDR2 are SEHNR and FQNEAQ (reference sequence). This chain's CDR3 is CASSPTRGGLFTSTDTQYF. The CDR3 DNA is TGTGCCAGCAGCCCGACCCGGGGGGGGCTCTTTACTAGCACAGATACGCAGTATTTT.

This chain links TRBV18 with TRBJ1-5; D possibly corresponds to TRBD1 (5 bases). Germline V gene lookup returns CDR1 KGHSH and CDR2 LQKENI. V lost 5 bases, J lost 10 bases, and 21 bases lay in between. The CDR3 is 15 residues long. CDR3 sequence reads: CASSSNRDRDRPQHF. For the CDR3, the DNA is TGTGCCAGCTCATCGAACCGGGACCGGGATAGACCCCAGCATTTT.

The chain uses TRBV27 and TRBJ1-2, with TRBD1 as a possible D gene (6 bases). The CDR3 sequence is 14 residues long. Germline assignment: CDR1 MNHEY and CDR2 SMNVEV (reference sequence). V was pared by 3 bases and J by 6 bases, with 14 bases between. The CDR3: CASSFSGTYNGYTF. The CDR3 DNA follows: TGTGCCAGCAGTTTTTCCGGGACATATAATGGCTACACCTTC.

The chain is built from TRBV5-1 and TRBJ2-3, with D perhaps matching TRBD2 (5 bases). This CDR3 region has 14 residues. V lost 4 bases, J lost 7 bases, and 16 bases lay in between. Germline-derived CDR1 and CDR2 are SGHRS and YFSETQ. Written as DNA, the CDR3 is TGCGCCAGCAGCCTCCAGAGTAGCGCCAATACGCAGTATTTT. It is translated as CASSLQSSANTQYF.

The count of this clone is one. The CDR3 reads CASRREELSGYTF. CDR3 DNA: TGTGCCAGCAGGAGGGAGGAATTGTCTGGCTACACCTTC. The rearrangement joins TRBV5-6 to TRBJ1-2; no clear D. Germline V gene sequence: CDR1 SGHDT, CDR2 YYEEEE. CDR3 size: 13 residues. V was pared by 5 bases and J by 7 bases, with 15 bases between.

This rearrangement joins TRBV18 to TRBJ1-1; D is ambiguous. V lost 4 bases and J lost 4, with 16 bases in between. Germline CDR1 KGHSH, CDR2 LQKENI. CDR3 size: 15 residues. For the CDR3, the DNA is TGTGCCAGCTCACGGAATCTAGGGTTGGGCACTGAAGCTTTCTTT. It yields the protein CASSRNLGLGTEAFF.

This chain joins TRBV10-3 and TRBJ1-4; D is unresolved. Trimming stripped 4 bases from V and 10 bases from J, with 10 bases between. The CDR3 runs 12 residues. The germline V gene has CDR1 ENHRY and CDR2 SYGVKD. CDR3 sequence (DNA): TGTGCCATCAGTGTGGACGGAGGAAAACTGTTTTTT. It encodes CAISVDGGKLFF.

This clone was counted once. This rearrangement joins TRBV10-1 to TRBJ1-5; tentatively, D is TRBD1 (6 bases). This CDR3 is built from 10 residues. Per the germline V gene, CDR1 is WNHNN and CDR2 is SYGVQD (reference sequence). CDR3 DNA sequence: TGCGCGAGGGGGGATCAGCCCCAGCATTTT. This codes for CARGDQPQHF.

Only a few counts were recorded for this clone. V usage is TRBV5-1 and J usage is TRBJ1-2, with 10 bases matching TRBD1. The CDR3 length is 14 residues. Germline V gives CDR1 SGHRS, CDR2 YFSETQ. V trimming: 4 bases; J trimming: 2 bases; junction bases outside the gene matches: 2. The CDR3 spells CASSPDRGNYGYTF. The CDR3 bases are TGCGCCAGCAGCCCGGACAGGGGGAACTATGGCTACACCTTC.

This clone was counted once. This sequence joins TRBV5-8 and TRBJ2-3; D gene unclear. Germline values: CDR1 SGHTS, CDR2 YDEGEE. Trimming shortened V by 0 bases and J by 4 bases, and 6 bases separated the two germline ends. CDR3 length: 13 residues. CDR3 amino acids: CASSLDSADTQYF. CDR3 nucleotides: TGTGCCAGCAGCTTGGACAGCGCAGATACGCAGTATTTT.

There are a few counts of this clone. The chain joins TRBV29-1 to TRBJ1-2; no firm D call. Trimming took off 3 bases at V and 5 bases at J, with 10 bases between the two ends. The V gene's germline CDR1 is SQVTM and CDR2 ANQGSEA. This CDR3 is 12 amino acids long. The CDR3 sequence: CSVDEGWYGYTF. The DNA of the CDR3 is TGCAGCGTTGATGAGGGATGGTATGGCTACACCTTC.

The rearrangement links TRBV27 to TRBJ2-2; 11 bases agree with TRBD1. This CDR3 is 19 amino acids long. V dropped 3 bases and J dropped 4; count of bases not matched to a gene: 13. Germline V lookup: CDR1 MNHEY, CDR2 SMNVEV (reference sequence). CDR3 residues: CASSLGVGGTGGGTGELFF. In nucleotides, the CDR3 is TGTGCCAGCAGTTTGGGGGTAGGCGGGACAGGGGGTGGCACCGGGGAGCTGTTTTTT.

The chain links TRBV2 to TRBJ1-2, with TRBD1 as a possible D gene (5 bases). Germline V gene sequence: CDR1 SNHLY, CDR2 FYNNEI. CDR3 length: 14 residues. The V end was cut by 11 bases, the J end by 2 bases, with 18 bases between. As DNA, the CDR3 is TGTGCCGGGCGACAGCTCAAAGGGAACTATGGCTACACCTTC. Translating it yields CAGRQLKGNYGYTF. Full variable domain (outside the CDR3, taken from reference TRBV2 and TRBJ1-2): EPEVTQTPSHQVTQMGQEVILRCVPISNHLYFYWYRQILGQKVEFLVSFYNNEISEKSEIFDDQFSVERPDGSNFTLKIRSTKLEDSAMYFCAGRQLKGNYGYTFGSGTRLTVV.

This clone was picked up a small number of times. The rearrangement links TRBV19 to TRBJ1-5; D not resolved. V was trimmed by 1 base and J by 7 bases, leaving 14 bases between them. The CDR3 covers 15 residues. Germline V gives CDR1 LNHDA, CDR2 SQIVND (reference sequence). The DNA for the CDR3 is TGTGCCAGTAGTATAGCCGGGAGCATCGAACAGCCCCAGCATTTT. Amino acids: CASSIAGSIEQPQHF.

The V gene is TRBV2, the J gene TRBJ2-1, with 12 bases identical to TRBD2. CDR1 is SNHLY and CDR2 is FYNNEI in the germline V gene. This CDR3 comprises 15 residues. V was pared by 10 bases and J by 4 bases, with 8 bases of the junction left unmatched. The CDR3 reads CAIIRLAGGYNEQFF. The DNA for the CDR3 is TGTGCCATCATAAGGCTAGCGGGAGGGTACAATGAGCAGTTCTTC.

This clone was picked up a small number of times. V usage is TRBV18 and J usage is TRBJ1-4; D is possibly TRBD1 (5 bases). V lost 6 bases, J lost 10 bases, and 21 bases lay in between. The CDR3 totals 15 residues. CDR1 is KGHSH and CDR2 is LQKENI in the germline V gene. CDR3 DNA sequence: TGTGCCAGCTCTCTTGAGACAGCTACGACGGGAAAACTGTTTTTT. Translation: CASSLETATTGKLFF.

Here the CDR3 DNA reads TGTGCCAGTAGTATAGCTCAGAGCAATCAGCCCCAGCATTTT. As protein: CASSIAQSNQPQHF. The V gene is TRBV19, the J gene TRBJ1-5, with D unresolved. The CDR3 runs to 14 residues. Between the trimmed V and J ends, which lost 1 base and 1 base, there was a span of 5 bases. In germline, CDR1 is LNHDA, CDR2 SQIVND (reference sequence).